The clone carrying this T cell receptor beta chain was seen just once. The sample originates from a study of blood T cell repertoires in COVID-19. Per germline, CDR1 SNHLY and CDR2 FYNNEI. The germline V and J ends were trimmed by 6 bases and 6 bases, with 17 bases remaining between them. This CDR3 contains 14 residues. Generated by immunoSEQ multiplex PCR, the TCRdb table keeps only in-frame clones and is missing some. This sample has about 120,000 clones, with under 80% found just once. The chain employs TRBV2 and TRBJ1-1, with D perhaps matching TRBD1 (6 bases). The receptor comes from a man aged 50-59 years with acute or convalescent COVID-19. Sample: peripheral blood. The CDR3, as DNA: TGTGCCAGCAGGAACCGGGACATTGGCGCTGAAGCTTTCTTT. Translation: CASRNRDIGAEAFF. The entire variable domain, with the rest obtained from reference TRBV2 and TRBJ1-1, is as follows: EPEVTQTPSHQVTQMGQEVILRCVPISNHLYFYWYRQILGQKVEFLVSFYNNEISEKSEIFDDQFSVERPDGSNFTLKIRSTKLEDSAMYFCASRNRDIGAEAFFGQGTRLTVV.